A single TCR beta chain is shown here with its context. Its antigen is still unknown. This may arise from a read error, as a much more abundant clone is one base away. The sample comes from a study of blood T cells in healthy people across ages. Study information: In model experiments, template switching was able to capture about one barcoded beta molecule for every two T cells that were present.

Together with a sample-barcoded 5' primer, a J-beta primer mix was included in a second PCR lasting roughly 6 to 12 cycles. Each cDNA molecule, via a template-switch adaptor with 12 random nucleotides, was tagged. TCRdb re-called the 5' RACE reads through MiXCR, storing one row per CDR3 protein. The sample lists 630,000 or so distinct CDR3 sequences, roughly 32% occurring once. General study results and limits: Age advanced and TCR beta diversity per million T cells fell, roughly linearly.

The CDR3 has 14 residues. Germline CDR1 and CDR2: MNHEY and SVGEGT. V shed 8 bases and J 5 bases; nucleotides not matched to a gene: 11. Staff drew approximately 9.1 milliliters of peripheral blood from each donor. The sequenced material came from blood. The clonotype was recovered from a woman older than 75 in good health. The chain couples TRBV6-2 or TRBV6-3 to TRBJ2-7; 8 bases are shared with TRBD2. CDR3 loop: CASLSGGRRHEQYF. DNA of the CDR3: TGTGCCAGCCTAAGCGGGGGAAGGAGACACGAGCAGTACTTC.